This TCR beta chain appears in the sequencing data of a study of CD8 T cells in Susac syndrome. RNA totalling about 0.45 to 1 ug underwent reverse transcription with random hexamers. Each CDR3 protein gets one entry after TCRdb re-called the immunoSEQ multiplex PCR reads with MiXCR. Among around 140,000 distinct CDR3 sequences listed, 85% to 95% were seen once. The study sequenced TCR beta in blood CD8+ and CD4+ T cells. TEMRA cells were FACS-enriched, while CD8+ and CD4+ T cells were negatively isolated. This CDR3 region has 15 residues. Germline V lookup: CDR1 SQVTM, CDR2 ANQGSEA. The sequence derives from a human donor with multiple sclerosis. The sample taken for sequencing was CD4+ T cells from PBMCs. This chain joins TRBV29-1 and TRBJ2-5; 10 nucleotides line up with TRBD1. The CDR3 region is CSPTWAGQGRRTQYF. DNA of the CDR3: TGCAGTCCCACCTGGGCGGGACAGGGGAGACGGACCCAGTACTTC.